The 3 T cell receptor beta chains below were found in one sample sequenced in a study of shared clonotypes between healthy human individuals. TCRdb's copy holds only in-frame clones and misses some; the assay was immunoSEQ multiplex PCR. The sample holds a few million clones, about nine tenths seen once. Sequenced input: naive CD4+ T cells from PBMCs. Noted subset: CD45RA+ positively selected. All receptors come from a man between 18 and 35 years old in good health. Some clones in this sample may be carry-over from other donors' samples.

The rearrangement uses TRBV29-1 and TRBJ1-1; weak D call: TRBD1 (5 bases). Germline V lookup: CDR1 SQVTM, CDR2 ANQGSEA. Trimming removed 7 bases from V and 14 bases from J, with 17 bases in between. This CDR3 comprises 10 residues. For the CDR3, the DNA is TGCAGCGCCAGGGTACTCCTGGGGTTCTTT. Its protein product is CSARVLLGFF. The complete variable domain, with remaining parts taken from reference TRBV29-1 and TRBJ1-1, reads SAVISQKPSRDICQRGTSLTIQCQVDSQVTMMFWYRQQPGQSLTLIATANQGSEATYESGFVIDKFPISRPNLTFSTLTVSNMSPEDSSIYLCSARVLLGFFGQGTRLTVV.

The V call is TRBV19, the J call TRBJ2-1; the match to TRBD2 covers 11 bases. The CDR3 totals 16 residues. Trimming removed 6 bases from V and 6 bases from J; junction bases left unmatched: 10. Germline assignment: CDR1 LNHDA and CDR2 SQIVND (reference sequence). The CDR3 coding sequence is TGTGCCAGTAGGACTCTGACTAGCGGGAATGCCAATGAGCAGTTCTTC. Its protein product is CASRTLTSGNANEQFF.

The CDR3 DNA reads as TGTGCCAGCAGCTTAGGAGGGAGTCGTACCGGGGAGCTGTTTTTT. It yields the protein CASSLGGSRTGELFF. V gene TRBV11-3 combines with J gene TRBJ2-2; possibly TRBD2 for D (5 bases). Trimming cost V 1 base and J 5 bases, with 11 bases left between them. Looked up from germline, CDR1 is SGHNT and CDR2 is YENEEA. The length of the CDR3 is 15 residues.